A selection of T cell receptor beta chains follows, all from one sample in a study of response to subunit inactivated influenza vaccine. TCRdb independently ran MiXCR on the RT-PCR reads; one entry per CDR3 protein. The sample carries 550,000 to 650,000 distinct CDR3 sequences, 12% recorded once. The starting material was PBMCs from blood, obtained on the day of vaccination. The receptors shown here come from a man in his fifties or sixties who received an inactivated influenza vaccine. The CDR3 runs from the conserved cysteine through the conserved F or W. Fields, in order: CDR3 DNA, CDR3 protein, D gene, clone size, V gene, J gene. A D gene is named only where the DNA matches it firmly. Clone size is given for some rows only: seen once, a few or many times, or a class if the clone is expanded.

cdr3_nt: TGCGCCAGCAGCCAGGACCGGGACACAGACGGCTCTGGGGCCAACGTCCTGACTTTC; cdr3_aa: CASSQDRDTDGSGANVLTF; d_call: .; clone_size: .; v_call: TRBV4-3; j_call: TRBJ2-6
cdr3_nt: TGTGCCAGCATCCAGGACAGGGTCCAAGAGACCCAGTACTTC; cdr3_aa: CASIQDRVQETQYF; d_call: TRBD1; clone_size: few; v_call: TRBV6-1; j_call: TRBJ2-5
cdr3_nt: TGTGCCAGCAGCCCTTCCCACGGGAGGGCACGAGAGCAGTTCTTC; cdr3_aa: CASSPSHGRAREQFF; d_call: TRBD2; clone_size: .; v_call: TRBV7-2; j_call: TRBJ2-1
cdr3_nt: TGTGCCAGCAGCTCCTGGGGGACACCTAATGAGCAGTTCTTC; cdr3_aa: CASSSWGTPNEQFF; d_call: .; clone_size: .; v_call: TRBV28; j_call: TRBJ2-1
cdr3_nt: TGCGCCAGCAGTGTCCTCACCGGGGAGCTGTTTTTT; cdr3_aa: CASSVLTGELFF; d_call: .; clone_size: many; v_call: TRBV5-1; j_call: TRBJ2-2
cdr3_nt: TGTGCCAGTAGTATAGTTGGTTCGAACACCGGGGAGCTGTTTTTT; cdr3_aa: CASSIVGSNTGELFF; d_call: .; clone_size: few; v_call: TRBV19; j_call: TRBJ2-2
cdr3_nt: TGTGCCAGCTCAGCGTTGGAGACCCAGTACTTC; cdr3_aa: CASSALETQYF; d_call: .; clone_size: many; v_call: TRBV28; j_call: TRBJ2-5
cdr3_nt: TGTGCCATCAGCAGGGGGTTTTTGTCCTACGAGCAGTACTTC; cdr3_aa: CAISRGFLSYEQYF; d_call: TRBD1; clone_size: .; v_call: TRBV10-3; j_call: TRBJ2-7
cdr3_nt: TGTGCGGCTGGCGGATATTATAGCAATCAGCCCCAGCATTTT; cdr3_aa: CAAGGYYSNQPQHF; d_call: .; clone_size: .; v_call: TRBV19; j_call: TRBJ1-5
cdr3_nt: TGTGCCAGCAGCGGTTTTGGGGGTTCGGGCTATGAGCAGTTCTTC; cdr3_aa: CASSGFGGSGYEQFF; d_call: .; clone_size: few; v_call: TRBV6-2/TRBV6-3; j_call: TRBJ2-1
cdr3_nt: TGTGCCAGCAGTGAATTGTCGAGGGGGTTTCAGCCCCAGCATTTT; cdr3_aa: CASSELSRGFQPQHF; d_call: .; clone_size: many; v_call: TRBV6-1; j_call: TRBJ1-5
cdr3_nt: TGTGCCAGCAGTTACTCTTATCGGGGGGGTACTGAAGCTTTCTTT; cdr3_aa: CASSYSYRGGTEAFF; d_call: .; clone_size: .; v_call: TRBV6-5; j_call: TRBJ1-1
cdr3_nt: TGTGCCAGCAGTTACGGTTCGGGGAACTCCTACAATGAGCAGTTCTTC; cdr3_aa: CASSYGSGNSYNEQFF; d_call: .; clone_size: few; v_call: TRBV6-2/TRBV6-3; j_call: TRBJ2-1
cdr3_nt: TGCAGTGCTTCTACCAGGGGGTTTGACTATGGCTACACCTTC; cdr3_aa: CSASTRGFDYGYTF; d_call: TRBD1; clone_size: few; v_call: TRBV20-1; j_call: TRBJ1-2
cdr3_nt: TGTGCCAGCAGCTTGGTTAGCGGGGGGGACGAGCAGTACTTC; cdr3_aa: CASSLVSGGDEQYF; d_call: TRBD2; clone_size: few; v_call: TRBV5-6; j_call: TRBJ2-7
cdr3_nt: TGCAGTGCCTCCCGAATGGGACAGCTCCACGAGCAGTACTTC; cdr3_aa: CSASRMGQLHEQYF; d_call: TRBD1; clone_size: few; v_call: TRBV20-1; j_call: TRBJ2-7
cdr3_nt: TGTGCCAGCAGTTCGTACCCTCGGACTAGCGGGGGGGAAAATGAGCAGTTCTTC; cdr3_aa: CASSSYPRTSGGENEQFF; d_call: TRBD2; clone_size: .; v_call: TRBV28; j_call: TRBJ2-1
cdr3_nt: TGCAGCGTCGGCCCCAGCCAGAACACTGAAGCTTTCTTT; cdr3_aa: CSVGPSQNTEAFF; d_call: .; clone_size: .; v_call: TRBV29-1; j_call: TRBJ1-1
cdr3_nt: TGCGCCAGCAGCTTGGGTCCCCCGGGCACTGAAGCTTTCTTT; cdr3_aa: CASSLGPPGTEAFF; d_call: .; clone_size: many; v_call: TRBV5-1; j_call: TRBJ1-1
cdr3_nt: TGCAGTGCTAGAGATGGGACTAGCGGTCGGGAGCAGTACTTC; cdr3_aa: CSARDGTSGREQYF; d_call: TRBD2; clone_size: .; v_call: TRBV20-1; j_call: TRBJ2-7
cdr3_nt: TGTGCCAGCAGTCCACCCCGACTAGCGGGAACAGATACGCAGTATTTT; cdr3_aa: CASSPPRLAGTDTQYF; d_call: TRBD2; clone_size: few; v_call: TRBV28; j_call: TRBJ2-3
cdr3_nt: TGTGCCAGCAGCCAAGCGACAGAACCTAGCACAGATACGCAGTATTTT; cdr3_aa: CASSQATEPSTDTQYF; d_call: .; clone_size: few; v_call: TRBV3-1; j_call: TRBJ2-3
cdr3_nt: TGTGCCAGCAGCCCCGTAGACCGGACGAATACGCAGTATTTT; cdr3_aa: CASSPVDRTNTQYF; d_call: .; clone_size: .; v_call: TRBV5-5; j_call: TRBJ2-3
cdr3_nt: TGTGCCAGCATTCAGGGGCGACTAGCGGGGTTACCCTCCTACGAGCAGTACTTC; cdr3_aa: CASIQGRLAGLPSYEQYF; d_call: TRBD2; clone_size: few; v_call: TRBV6-1; j_call: TRBJ2-7
cdr3_nt: TGCGCCAGCAGCCAAGTCGTTTTGGGCAGCAGCACAGATACGCAGTATTTT; cdr3_aa: CASSQVVLGSSTDTQYF; d_call: .; clone_size: few; v_call: TRBV4-1; j_call: TRBJ2-3
cdr3_nt: TGTGCCAGTAGAGGATTGAGGAATTGGTACAATGAGCAGTTCTTC; cdr3_aa: CASRGLRNWYNEQFF; d_call: .; clone_size: .; v_call: TRBV19; j_call: TRBJ2-1
cdr3_nt: TGTGCCAGCAGTTTCTTCAGTGGTAGCTCCTACAATGAGCAGTTCTTC; cdr3_aa: CASSFFSGSSYNEQFF; d_call: .; clone_size: few; v_call: TRBV27; j_call: TRBJ2-1
cdr3_nt: TGTGCCAGCAGTTACTCAGGGCGACGAAATTCACCCCTCCACTTT; cdr3_aa: CASSYSGRRNSPLHF; d_call: .; clone_size: .; v_call: TRBV6-5; j_call: TRBJ1-6
cdr3_nt: TGCGCCAGCAGCTCGGCAGCAGCAGATACGCAGTATTTT; cdr3_aa: CASSSAAADTQYF; d_call: .; clone_size: .; v_call: TRBV5-1; j_call: TRBJ2-3
cdr3_nt: TGTGCCAGCAGCCCTCAGCGGGGGCTATCGGGAGATACGCAGTATTTT; cdr3_aa: CASSPQRGLSGDTQYF; d_call: TRBD2; clone_size: once; v_call: TRBV12-3/TRBV12-4; j_call: TRBJ2-3
cdr3_nt: TGCGCCAGCAGCCAAGGGAATAGGAATTTGGACAATGAGCAGTTCTTC; cdr3_aa: CASSQGNRNLDNEQFF; d_call: .; clone_size: few; v_call: TRBV4-3; j_call: TRBJ2-1
cdr3_nt: TGTGCCAGCAGCAAAGGGCTTTCTGGTAGCACTGAAGCTTTCTTT; cdr3_aa: CASSKGLSGSTEAFF; d_call: .; clone_size: few; v_call: TRBV11-2; j_call: TRBJ1-1
cdr3_nt: TGTGCCAGCAGCTCCTCCGGGACCACCAGGGCCGAGCAGTACTTC; cdr3_aa: CASSSSGTTRAEQYF; d_call: .; clone_size: .; v_call: TRBV5-4; j_call: TRBJ2-7
cdr3_nt: TGTGCCAGCAGCCAAGTTAAGCGTCCAGATACGCAGTATTTT; cdr3_aa: CASSQVKRPDTQYF; d_call: .; clone_size: many; v_call: TRBV4-2; j_call: TRBJ2-3
cdr3_nt: TGCAGCGCCGCTCGGGGTTTAGGGAACGAGCAGTACTTC; cdr3_aa: CSAARGLGNEQYF; d_call: .; clone_size: many; v_call: TRBV29-1; j_call: TRBJ2-7
cdr3_nt: TGTGCCAGCAGTCCGATGCCCGGGACAGGTGGAAACACCATATATTTT; cdr3_aa: CASSPMPGTGGNTIYF; d_call: TRBD1; clone_size: few; v_call: TRBV28; j_call: TRBJ1-3
cdr3_nt: TGTGCCATTGGATACGAGCAGTACTTC; cdr3_aa: CAIGYEQYF; d_call: .; clone_size: few; v_call: TRBV10-3; j_call: TRBJ2-7
cdr3_nt: TGTGCCAGCAGCTTAGCTTCGGGGACAGGGGGCATCTACAATGAGCAGTTCTTC; cdr3_aa: CASSLASGTGGIYNEQFF; d_call: TRBD1; clone_size: .; v_call: TRBV11-1; j_call: TRBJ2-1
cdr3_nt: TGTGCCAGCAGTCCATCAGGGGTCTCAGCTAACTATGGCTACACCTTC; cdr3_aa: CASSPSGVSANYGYTF; d_call: .; clone_size: many; v_call: TRBV28; j_call: TRBJ1-2
cdr3_nt: TGTGCCAGCAGTTTAAGCGGGGGGGCCCGGGGAGAGCAGTACTTC; cdr3_aa: CASSLSGGARGEQYF; d_call: TRBD2; clone_size: few; v_call: TRBV28; j_call: TRBJ2-7
cdr3_nt: TGTGCCAGCAGCTCCGCAATGATAGCGGGGATTGAGCAGTTCTTC; cdr3_aa: CASSSAMIAGIEQFF; d_call: TRBD2; clone_size: few; v_call: TRBV14; j_call: TRBJ2-1
cdr3_nt: TGTGCCAGCAGTCGCCTGGGTAGCGGGGGGGCACGCGAGCAGTACTTC; cdr3_aa: CASSRLGSGGAREQYF; d_call: TRBD2; clone_size: once; v_call: TRBV12-3/TRBV12-4; j_call: TRBJ2-7
cdr3_nt: TGTGCCAGCAGCTTGGGACTAGATGCCGGGGAGCTGTTTTTT; cdr3_aa: CASSLGLDAGELFF; d_call: .; clone_size: few; v_call: TRBV5-6; j_call: TRBJ2-2
cdr3_nt: TGTGCCAGCAGCTCCCCCTTAACCGGGGAGCTGTTTTTT; cdr3_aa: CASSSPLTGELFF; d_call: .; clone_size: .; v_call: TRBV7-3; j_call: TRBJ2-2
cdr3_nt: TGTGCCAGCAGCTTTTTGTCGGGACTAGCGGGAGACACCGGGGAGCTGTTTTTT; cdr3_aa: CASSFLSGLAGDTGELFF; d_call: TRBD2; clone_size: .; v_call: TRBV11-1; j_call: TRBJ2-2
cdr3_nt: TGTGCCAGCAGTGAGGGCACTCGGGGTGAGCAGTTCTTC; cdr3_aa: CASSEGTRGEQFF; d_call: .; clone_size: few; v_call: TRBV3-1; j_call: TRBJ2-1
cdr3_nt: TGTGCCAGCAGCTTGGGAGGGGGGAATAGCAATCAGCCCCAGCATTTT; cdr3_aa: CASSLGGGNSNQPQHF; d_call: .; clone_size: .; v_call: TRBV5-5; j_call: TRBJ1-5
cdr3_nt: TGTGCCAGCTCACCCGGACTAGCGGGAATGAACAATGAGCAGTTCTTC; cdr3_aa: CASSPGLAGMNNEQFF; d_call: TRBD2; clone_size: few; v_call: TRBV18; j_call: TRBJ2-1
cdr3_nt: TGCGCCAGCAGCCAAGATATGTTTCGGCAGTTCTTC; cdr3_aa: CASSQDMFRQFF; d_call: .; clone_size: few; v_call: TRBV4-3; j_call: TRBJ2-1
cdr3_nt: TGTGCCAGCAGCTTAGTAGGACAGGGTATGATCGATGAGCAGTTCTTC; cdr3_aa: CASSLVGQGMIDEQFF; d_call: TRBD1; clone_size: .; v_call: TRBV7-8; j_call: TRBJ2-1